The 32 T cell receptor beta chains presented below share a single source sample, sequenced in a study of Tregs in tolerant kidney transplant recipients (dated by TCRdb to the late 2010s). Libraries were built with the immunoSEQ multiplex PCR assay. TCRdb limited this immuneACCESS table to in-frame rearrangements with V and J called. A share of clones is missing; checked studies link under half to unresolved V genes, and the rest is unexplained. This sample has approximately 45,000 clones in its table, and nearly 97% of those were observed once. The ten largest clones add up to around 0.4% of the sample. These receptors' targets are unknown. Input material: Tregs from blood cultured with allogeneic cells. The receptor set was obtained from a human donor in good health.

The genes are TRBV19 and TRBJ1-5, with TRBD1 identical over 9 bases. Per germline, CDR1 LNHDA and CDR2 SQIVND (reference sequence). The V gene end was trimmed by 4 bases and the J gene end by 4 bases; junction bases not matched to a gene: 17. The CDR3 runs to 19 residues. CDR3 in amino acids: CASSTGSSKTGGRNQPQHF. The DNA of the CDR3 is TGTGCCAGTAGTACCGGGTCTAGTAAGACAGGGGGAAGAAATCAGCCCCAGCATTTT. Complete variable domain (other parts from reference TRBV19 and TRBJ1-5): DGGITQSPKYLFRKEGQNVTLSCEQNLNHDAMYWYRQDPGQGLRLIYYSQIVNDFQKGDIAEGYSVSREKKESFPLTVTSAQKNPTAFYLCASSTGSSKTGGRNQPQHFGDGTRLSIL.

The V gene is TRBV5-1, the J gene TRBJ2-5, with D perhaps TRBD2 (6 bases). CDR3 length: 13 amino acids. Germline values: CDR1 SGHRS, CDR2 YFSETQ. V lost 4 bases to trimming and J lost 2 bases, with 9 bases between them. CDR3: CASSPGLQETQYF. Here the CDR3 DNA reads TGCGCCAGCAGCCCGGGACTGCAAGAGACCCAGTACTTC.

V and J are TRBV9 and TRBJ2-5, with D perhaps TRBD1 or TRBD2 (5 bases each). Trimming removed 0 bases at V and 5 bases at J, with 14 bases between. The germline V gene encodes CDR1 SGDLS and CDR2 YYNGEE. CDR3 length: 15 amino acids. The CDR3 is CASSVGDVLVETQYF. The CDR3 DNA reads TGTGCCAGCAGCGTAGGGGACGTCCTTGTGGAGACCCAGTACTTC. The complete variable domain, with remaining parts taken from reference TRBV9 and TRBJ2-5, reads DSGVTQTPKHLITATGQRVTLRCSPRSGDLSVYWYQQSLDQGLQFLIQYYNGEERAKGNILERFSAQQFPDLHSELNLSSLELGDSALYFCASSVGDVLVETQYFGPGTRLLVL.

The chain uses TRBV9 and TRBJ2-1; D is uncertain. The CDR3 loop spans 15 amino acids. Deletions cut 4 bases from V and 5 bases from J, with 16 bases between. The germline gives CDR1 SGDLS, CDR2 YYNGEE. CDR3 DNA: TGTGCCAGCAGCCTCGGGCCCTGGGCCCACAATGAGCAGTTCTTC. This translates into CASSLGPWAHNEQFF.

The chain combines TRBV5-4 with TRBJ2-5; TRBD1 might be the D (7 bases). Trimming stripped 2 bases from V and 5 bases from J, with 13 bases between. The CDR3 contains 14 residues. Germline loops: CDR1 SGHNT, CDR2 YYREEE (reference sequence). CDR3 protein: CASSFRAGGETQYF. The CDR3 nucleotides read TGTGCCAGCAGCTTTCGGGCAGGGGGGGAGACCCAGTACTTC.

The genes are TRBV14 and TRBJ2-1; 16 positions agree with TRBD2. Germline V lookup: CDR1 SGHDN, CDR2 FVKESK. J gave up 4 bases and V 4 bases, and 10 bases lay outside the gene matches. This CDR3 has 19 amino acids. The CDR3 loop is CASSRAVGLAGGLYNEQFF. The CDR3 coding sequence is TGTGCCAGCAGCCGGGCAGTGGGACTAGCGGGGGGGCTATACAATGAGCAGTTCTTC.

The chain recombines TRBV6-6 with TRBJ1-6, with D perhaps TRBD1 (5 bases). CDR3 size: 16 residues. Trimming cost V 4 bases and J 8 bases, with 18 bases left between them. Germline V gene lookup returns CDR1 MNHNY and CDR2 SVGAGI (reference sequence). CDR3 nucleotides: TGTGCCAGCAGTTTTCGCATGGGGGGTCTCGATTCACCCCTCCACTTT. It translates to CASSFRMGGLDSPLHF.

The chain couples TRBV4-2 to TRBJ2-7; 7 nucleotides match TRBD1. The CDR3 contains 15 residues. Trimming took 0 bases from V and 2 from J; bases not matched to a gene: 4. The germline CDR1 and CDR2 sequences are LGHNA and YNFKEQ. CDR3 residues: CASSQDQGETYEQYF. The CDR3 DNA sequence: TGTGCCAGCAGCCAAGATCAGGGGGAGACCTACGAGCAGTACTTC.

The CDR3 nucleotides read TGTGCCAGCAGTGGATACAACTATGGCTACACCTTC. Its protein is CASSGYNYGYTF. V and J are TRBV6-5 and TRBJ1-2; no firm D call. V shed 5 bases and J shed 2 bases, with 6 bases lying between them. The CDR3 loop spans 12 amino acids. Germline CDR1 reads MNHEY; CDR2 reads SVGAGI.

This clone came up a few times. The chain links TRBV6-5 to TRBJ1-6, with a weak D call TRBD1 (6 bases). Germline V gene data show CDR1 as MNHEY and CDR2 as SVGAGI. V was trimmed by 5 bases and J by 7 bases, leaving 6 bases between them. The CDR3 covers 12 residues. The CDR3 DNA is TGTGCCAGCAGTGGGGGCAATTCACCCCTCCACTTT. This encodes CASSGGNSPLHF.

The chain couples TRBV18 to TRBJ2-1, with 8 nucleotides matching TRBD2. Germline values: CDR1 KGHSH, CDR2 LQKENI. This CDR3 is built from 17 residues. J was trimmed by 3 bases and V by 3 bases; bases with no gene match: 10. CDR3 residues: CASSPRLAAGGYNEQFF. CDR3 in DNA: TGTGCCAGCTCACCTCGACTAGCTGCGGGGGGCTACAATGAGCAGTTCTTC. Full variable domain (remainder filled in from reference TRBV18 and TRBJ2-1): NAGVMQNPRHLVRRRGQEARLRCSPMKGHSHVYWYRQLPEEGLKFMVYLQKENIIDESGMPKERFSAEFPKEGPSILRIQQVVRGDSAAYFCASSPRLAAGGYNEQFFGPGTRLTVL.

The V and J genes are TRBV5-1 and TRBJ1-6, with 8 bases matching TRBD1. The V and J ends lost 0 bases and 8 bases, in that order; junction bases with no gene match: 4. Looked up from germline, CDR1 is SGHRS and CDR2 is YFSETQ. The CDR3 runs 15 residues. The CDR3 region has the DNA TGCGCCAGCAGCTTGGCAGGGGGCGCGGATTCACCCCTCCACTTT. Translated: CASSLAGGADSPLHF.

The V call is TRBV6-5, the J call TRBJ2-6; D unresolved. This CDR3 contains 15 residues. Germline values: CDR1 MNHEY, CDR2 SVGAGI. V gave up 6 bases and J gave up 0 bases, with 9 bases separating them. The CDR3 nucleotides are TGTGCCAGCAGGCGACTCTTCTCTGGGGCCAACGTCCTGACTTTC. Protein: CASRRLFSGANVLTF.

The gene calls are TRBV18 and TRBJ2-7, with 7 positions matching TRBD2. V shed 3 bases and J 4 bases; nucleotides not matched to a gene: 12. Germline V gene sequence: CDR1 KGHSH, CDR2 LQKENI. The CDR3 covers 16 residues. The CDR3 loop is CASSPIGSGDPYEQYF. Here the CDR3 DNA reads TGTGCCAGCTCACCGATTGGAAGCGGGGATCCTTACGAGCAGTACTTC.

DNA of the CDR3: TGCGCCAGCAGCCCCGGACAGAATAATTCACCCCTCCACTTT. Encoded protein: CASSPGQNNSPLHF. The V gene is TRBV5-1, the J gene TRBJ1-6, with D tentatively TRBD1 (6 bases). This CDR3 comprises 14 residues. CDR1 SGHRS and CDR2 YFSETQ come from the germline V gene. The V end was cut by 4 bases, the J end by 5 bases, with 10 bases between.

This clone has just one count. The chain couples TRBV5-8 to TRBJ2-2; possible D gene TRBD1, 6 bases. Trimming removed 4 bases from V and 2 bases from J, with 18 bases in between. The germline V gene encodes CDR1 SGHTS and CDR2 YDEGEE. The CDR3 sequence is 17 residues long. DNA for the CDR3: TGTGCCAGCAGCCCTGCGGCGGTACAGGGAAACACCGGGGAGCTGTTTTTT. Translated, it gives CASSPAAVQGNTGELFF.

The CDR3 reads CASYGVGNQPQHF. CDR3 nucleotide sequence: TGTGCCAGCTACGGGGTCGGCAATCAGCCCCAGCATTTT. This chain uses TRBV6-6 with TRBJ1-5; D call uncertain. CDR3 length: 13 amino acids. Trimming pared 8 bases from V and 2 bases from J, leaving 10 bases between. Germline V gene lookup returns CDR1 MNHNY and CDR2 SVGAGI (reference sequence).

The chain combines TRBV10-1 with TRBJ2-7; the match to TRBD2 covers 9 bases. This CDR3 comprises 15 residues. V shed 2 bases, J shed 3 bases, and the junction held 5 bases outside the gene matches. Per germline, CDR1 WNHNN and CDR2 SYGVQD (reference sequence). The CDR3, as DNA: TGCGCCAGCAGTGAGAGGGGACTAGCCTTCTACGAGCAGTACTTC. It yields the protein CASSERGLAFYEQYF.

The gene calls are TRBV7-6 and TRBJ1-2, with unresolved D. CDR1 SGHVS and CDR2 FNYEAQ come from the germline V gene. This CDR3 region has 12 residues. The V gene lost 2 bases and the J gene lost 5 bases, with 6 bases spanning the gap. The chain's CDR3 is CASSLPGYGYTF. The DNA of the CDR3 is TGTGCCAGCAGCTTACCGGGGTATGGCTACACCTTC.

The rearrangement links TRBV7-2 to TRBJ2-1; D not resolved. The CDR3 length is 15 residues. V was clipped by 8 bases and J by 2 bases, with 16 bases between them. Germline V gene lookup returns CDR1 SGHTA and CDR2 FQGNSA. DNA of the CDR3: TGTGCCAGCCGGGTGGATAGCTATACCTACAATGAGCAGTTCTTC. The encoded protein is CASRVDSYTYNEQFF.

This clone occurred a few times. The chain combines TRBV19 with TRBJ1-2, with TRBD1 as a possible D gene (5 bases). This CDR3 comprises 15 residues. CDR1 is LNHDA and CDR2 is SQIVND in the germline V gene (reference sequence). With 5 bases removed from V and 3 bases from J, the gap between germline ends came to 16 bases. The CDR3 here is CASSPTVILDYGYTF. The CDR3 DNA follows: TGTGCCAGTAGTCCGACAGTGATCCTGGACTATGGCTACACCTTC.

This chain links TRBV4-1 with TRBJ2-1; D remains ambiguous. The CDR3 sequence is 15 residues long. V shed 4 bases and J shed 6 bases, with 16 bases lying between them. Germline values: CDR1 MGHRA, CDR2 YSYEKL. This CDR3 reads CASSLSWSVPNEQFF. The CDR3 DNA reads TGCGCCAGCAGCCTATCGTGGAGTGTTCCCAATGAGCAGTTCTTC.

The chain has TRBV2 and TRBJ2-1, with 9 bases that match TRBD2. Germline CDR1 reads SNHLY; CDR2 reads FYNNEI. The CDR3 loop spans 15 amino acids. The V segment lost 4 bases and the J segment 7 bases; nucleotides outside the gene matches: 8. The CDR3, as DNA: TGTGCCAGCAGTGCCGCCGGACTAGCGAATAATGAGCAGTTCTTC. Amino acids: CASSAAGLANNEQFF.

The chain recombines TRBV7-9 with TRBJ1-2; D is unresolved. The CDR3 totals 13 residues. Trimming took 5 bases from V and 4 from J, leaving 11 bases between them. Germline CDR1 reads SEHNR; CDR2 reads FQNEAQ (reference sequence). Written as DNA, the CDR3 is TGTGCCAGCAGCCTAAATATAGGCTATGGCTACACCTTC. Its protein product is CASSLNIGYGYTF. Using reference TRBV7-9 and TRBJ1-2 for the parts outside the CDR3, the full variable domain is DTGVSQNPRHKITKRGQNVTFRCDPISEHNRLYWYRQTLGQGPEFLTYFQNEAQLEKSRLLSDRFSAERPKGSFSTLEIQRTEQGDSAMYLCASSLNIGYGYTFGSGTRLTVV.

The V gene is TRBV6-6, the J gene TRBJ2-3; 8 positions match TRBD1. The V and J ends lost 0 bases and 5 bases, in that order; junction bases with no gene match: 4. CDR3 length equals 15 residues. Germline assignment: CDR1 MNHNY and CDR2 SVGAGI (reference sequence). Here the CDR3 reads CASSYSSGGRDTQYF. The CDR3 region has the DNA TGTGCCAGCAGTTACTCGTCAGGGGGCAGAGATACGCAGTATTTT.

The CDR3 DNA reads TGCGCCAGCAGCTTCACAGGGGGCAGGTCAGATACGCAGTATTTT. Amino acids: CASSFTGGRSDTQYF. The chain combines TRBV5-1 with TRBJ2-3; TRBD1 aligns across 9 bases. Germline V lookup: CDR1 SGHRS, CDR2 YFSETQ. This CDR3 spans 15 amino acids. The ends lost 2 bases at V and 4 bases at J; junction bases unmatched: 5. Full variable domain (outside the CDR3, taken from reference TRBV5-1 and TRBJ2-3): KAGVTQTPRYLIKTRGQQVTLSCSPISGHRSVSWYQQTPGQGLQFLFEYFSETQRNKGNFPGRFSGRQFSNSRSEMNVSTLELGDSALYLCASSFTGGRSDTQYFGPGTRLTVL.

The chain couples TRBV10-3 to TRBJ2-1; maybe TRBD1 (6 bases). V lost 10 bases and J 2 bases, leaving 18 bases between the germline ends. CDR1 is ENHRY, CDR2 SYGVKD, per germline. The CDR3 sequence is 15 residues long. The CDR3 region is CATMDPGTPYNEQFF. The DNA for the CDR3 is TGTGCCACCATGGACCCCGGGACACCCTACAATGAGCAGTTCTTC.

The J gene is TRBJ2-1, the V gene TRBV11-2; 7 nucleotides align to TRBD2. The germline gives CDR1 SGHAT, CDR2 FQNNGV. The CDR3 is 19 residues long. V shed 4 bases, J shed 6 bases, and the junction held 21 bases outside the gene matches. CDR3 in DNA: TGTGCCAGCAGCTCCTCACGGTGGGAGGGGCCAACAGTGGGCAATGAGCAGTTCTTC. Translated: CASSSSRWEGPTVGNEQFF.

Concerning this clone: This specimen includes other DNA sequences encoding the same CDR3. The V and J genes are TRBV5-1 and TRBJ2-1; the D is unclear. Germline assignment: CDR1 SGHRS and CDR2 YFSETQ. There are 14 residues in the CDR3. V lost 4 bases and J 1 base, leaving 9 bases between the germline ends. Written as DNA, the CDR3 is TGCGCCAGCAGCCGGCCTGGTTCCTACAATGAGCAGTTCTTC. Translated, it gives CASSRPGSYNEQFF.

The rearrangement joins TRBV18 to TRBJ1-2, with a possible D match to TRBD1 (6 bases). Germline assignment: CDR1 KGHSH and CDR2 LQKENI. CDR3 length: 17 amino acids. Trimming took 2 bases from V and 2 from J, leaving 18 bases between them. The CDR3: CASSPGSGAASNYGYTF. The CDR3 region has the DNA TGTGCCAGCTCACCAGGTTCAGGGGCGGCGAGCAACTATGGCTACACCTTC.

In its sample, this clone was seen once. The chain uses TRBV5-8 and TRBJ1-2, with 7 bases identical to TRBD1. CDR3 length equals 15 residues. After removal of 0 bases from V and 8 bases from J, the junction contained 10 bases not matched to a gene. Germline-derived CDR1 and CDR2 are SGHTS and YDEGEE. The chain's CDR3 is CASSLVGRGPHGYTF. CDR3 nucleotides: TGTGCCAGCAGCTTGGTGGGGAGGGGGCCGCACGGCTACACCTTC.

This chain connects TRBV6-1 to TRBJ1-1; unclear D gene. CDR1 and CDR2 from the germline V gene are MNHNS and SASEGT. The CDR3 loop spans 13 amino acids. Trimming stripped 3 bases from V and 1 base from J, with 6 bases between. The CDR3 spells CASSEQQNTEAFF. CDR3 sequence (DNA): TGTGCCAGCAGTGAGCAGCAGAACACTGAAGCTTTCTTT.